This TCR beta chain was sequenced for a study of cytomegalovirus exposure and HLA in healthy donors. This clone showed up just a few times. In the PCR, 60 Vbeta and 13 Jbeta primers were used. Only in-frame clones appear in the TCRdb table, and some are missing; sequencing was by immunoSEQ multiplex PCR. The sample includes approximately 130,000 clones, around 81% of them seen just once. There are 14 residues in the CDR3. Losses at the gene ends were 5 bases for V and 2 bases for J; bases not matched to a gene: 5. CDR1 and CDR2 from the germline V gene are LNHNV and YYDKDF (reference sequence). The genes are TRBV15 and TRBJ2-5; 7 bases agree with TRBD2. Sequencing was carried out using PBMCs. The sequence was collected from a man aged 18-30 years in good health and CMV-seronegative. CDR3 in DNA: TGTGCCACCAGCGGAGCGGGGAGTCAAGAGACCCAGTACTTC. Encoded protein: CATSGAGSQETQYF.